This is a list of T cell receptor beta chains from one sample in a study of cytomegalovirus exposure and HLA in healthy donors. Clones were sequenced by immunoSEQ multiplex PCR, and TCRdb holds only the in-frame ones, with some missing. The table has some 120,000 clones, about nine tenths seen once; the top ten hold roughly 2%. The sample was PBMCs. These receptors all stem from a woman under 30 in good health and CMV-seronegative. Each CDR3 is given with its conserved first and last residue. A D gene is named only where the DNA matches it firmly. Expanded clones are given a class, and other clones once, few, many or no size at all.

j_call clone_size cdr3_length v_call d_call cdr3_aa cdr3_nt
TRBJ2-7 . 16 TRBV2 TRBD2 CASSHPLAGGAYEQYF TGTGCCAGCAGTCACCCTCTAGCGGGAGGAGCCTACGAGCAGTACTTC
TRBJ2-7 . 14 TRBV19 TRBD2 CASSIGSGSHEQYF TGTGCCAGTAGTATTGGTAGCGGGAGCCACGAGCAGTACTTC
TRBJ2-2 . 13 TRBV6-5 . CASSLMNTGELFF TGTGCCAGCAGCCTAATGAATACCGGGGAGCTGTTTTTT
TRBJ2-1 . 14 TRBV10-3 TRBD2 CAIRGGRDYNEQFF TGTGCCATCAGAGGCGGGAGAGACTACAATGAGCAGTTCTTC
TRBJ1-2 . 13 TRBV2 . CASRSGIGDGYTF TGTGCCAGCAGATCGGGGATAGGTGATGGCTACACCTTC
TRBJ2-7 once 16 TRBV9 TRBD2 CASSVGPSGSLYEQYF TGTGCCAGCAGCGTAGGACCTAGCGGGAGTCTCTACGAGCAGTACTTC
TRBJ1-2 few 12 TRBV6-1 TRBD1 CASRGGTGGYTF TGTGCCAGCAGGGGGGGGACAGGTGGCTACACCTTC
TRBJ2-1 . 16 TRBV7-9 TRBD2 CASSPPLAGGYNEQFF TGTGCCAGCAGTCCCCCCCTAGCGGGGGGCTACAATGAGCAGTTCTTC
TRBJ1-5 . 18 TRBV28 . CASSWPQIPHDSNQPQHF TGTGCCAGCAGTTGGCCCCAGATACCCCACGATAGCAATCAGCCCCAGCATTTT
TRBJ2-3 . 13 TRBV11-3 . CASSRRWTDTQYF TGTGCCAGCAGCCGGAGGTGGACAGATACGCAGTATTTT
TRBJ2-1 . 16 TRBV5-1 . CASSNLLSSSYNEQFF TGCGCCAGCAGCAATTTACTATCGAGCTCCTACAATGAGCAGTTCTTC
TRBJ2-2 . 16 TRBV19 TRBD1 CASSIGPGGNTGELFF TGTGCCAGTAGTATTGGCCCAGGGGGTAACACCGGGGAGCTGTTTTTT
TRBJ1-1 . 14 TRBV5-4 . CASSFDSMNTEAFF TGTGCCAGCAGCTTTGACAGTATGAACACTGAAGCTTTCTTT
TRBJ2-5 . 14 TRBV11-3 . CASSLVFSEETQYF TGTGCCAGCAGCTTAGTTTTTAGTGAAGAGACCCAGTACTTC
TRBJ1-1 . 16 TRBV6-4 TRBD1 CASSPGTGGLNTEAFF TGTGCCAGCAGCCCTGGGACAGGGGGCCTTAACACTGAAGCTTTCTTT